The 9 T cell receptor beta chains listed next were all sequenced from one sample in a study of blood T cell repertoires in COVID-19. The method was immunoSEQ multiplex PCR; TCRdb's version includes in-frame clones alone and lacks a portion of them. The sample lists 150,000 to 200,000 clones; roughly 85% were seen once. Sequencing was done on a sample of peripheral blood. All receptors come from a woman between 25 and 40 years old with acute or convalescent COVID-19.

The chain is built from TRBV19 and TRBJ2-1; tentative D call: TRBD2 (5 bases). V gave up 9 bases and J gave up 0 bases, with 15 bases separating them. The CDR3 is 15 amino acids. Germline V gives CDR1 LNHDA, CDR2 SQIVND (reference sequence). The CDR3 nucleotides read TGTGCCAGCAAGGACTCCTTAAGCTCCTACAATGAGCAGTTCTTC. Translated, it gives CASKDSLSSYNEQFF.

The V and J genes are TRBV7-8 and TRBJ2-1; D is uncertain. From germline, CDR1 is SGHVS and CDR2 FQNEAQ. Trimming removed 7 bases from V and 8 bases from J, with 12 bases in between. The CDR3 has 12 residues. Here the CDR3 DNA reads TGTGCCAGCACCAGCGCCCTCGATGAGCAGTTCTTC. Its translation: CASTSALDEQFF.

The chain is built from TRBV3-1 (or the pseudogene TRBV3-2) and TRBJ2-1; 7 nucleotides align to TRBD2. The CDR3 runs to 16 residues. The germline CDR1 and CDR2 sequences are LGHDT and YNNKEL (reference sequence). After removal of 0 bases from V and 10 bases from J, the junction contained 12 bases not matched to a gene. As DNA, the CDR3 is TGTGCCAGCAGCCAAGACCGGGGGGTTCTGGACCTCGAGCAGTTCTTC. As protein: CASSQDRGVLDLEQFF.

The J gene is TRBJ1-6, the V gene TRBV28; D gene uncertain. The V gene's germline CDR1 is MDHEN and CDR2 SYDVKM. Deletions cut 6 bases from V and 14 bases from J, with 32 bases between. The CDR3 length is 18 residues. The CDR3 sequence is CASSRPFVEVDTGWALHF. In nucleotides, the CDR3 is TGTGCCAGCAGCCGACCTTTTGTGGAGGTAGACACTGGTTGGGCCCTCCACTTT.

This chain connects TRBV14 to TRBJ2-3; D uncertain. The length of the CDR3 is 16 residues. V lost 1 base and J 6 bases, leaving 17 bases between the germline ends. Germline CDR1 reads SGHDN; CDR2 reads FVKESK. The DNA for the CDR3 is TGTGCCAGCAGCCAAGTTTCCTTGCTAACTACTGATACGCAGTATTTT. Residues: CASSQVSLLTTDTQYF. Full variable domain (outside the CDR3, taken from reference TRBV14 and TRBJ2-3): EAGVTQFPSHSVIEKGQTVTLRCDPISGHDNLYWYRRVMGKEIKFLLHFVKESKQDESGMPNNRFLAERTGGTYSTLKVQPAELEDSGVYFCASSQVSLLTTDTQYFGPGTRLTVL.

This chain connects TRBV9 to TRBJ1-5, with 8 bases aligning to TRBD1. Germline V gene lookup returns CDR1 SGDLS and CDR2 YYNGEE. With V trimmed by 4 bases and J by 7 bases, 4 bases remained unmatched. This CDR3 is 13 amino acids long. CDR3 residues: CASSQGAGQPQHF. CDR3 nucleotide sequence: TGTGCCAGCAGCCAGGGGGCCGGACAGCCCCAGCATTTT.

The genes are TRBV3-1 (or the pseudogene TRBV3-2) and TRBJ2-3, with TRBD2 as a possible D gene (5 bases). Deletions cut 1 base from V and 4 bases from J, with 12 bases between. Per the germline V gene, CDR1 is LGHDT and CDR2 is YNNKEL (reference sequence). The CDR3 is made up of 15 amino acids. The CDR3 bases are TGTGCCAGCAGCCAAGGAGTGACTACCTCAGATACGCAGTATTTT. Translation gives CASSQGVTTSDTQYF.

The chain combines TRBV30 with TRBJ1-5; 7 nucleotides align to TRBD1. With 3 bases clipped from V and 0 bases from J, the junction kept 5 bases outside the gene matches. Per the germline V gene, CDR1 is GTSNPN and CDR2 is SVGIG (reference sequence). The CDR3 spans 15 residues. The CDR3 loop is CAWSGTVISNQPQHF. CDR3 coding DNA: TGTGCCTGGAGCGGGACAGTTATTAGCAATCAGCCCCAGCATTTT.

The V gene is TRBV28, the J gene TRBJ2-3, with 9 bases aligning to TRBD1. Trimming removed 7 bases from V and 6 bases from J; junction bases left unmatched: 14. CDR1 and CDR2 (germline): MDHEN, SYDVKM. This CDR3 is built from 16 residues. The CDR3 protein is CASTPHLGQGSDTQYF. In DNA form, the CDR3 reads TGTGCCAGCACCCCCCACTTGGGACAGGGCTCGGATACGCAGTATTTT.